The 31 T cell receptor beta chains listed next were all sequenced from one sample in a study of early T cells in non-severe SARS-CoV-2 infection (TCRdb year 2021). Libraries came from 5' RACE. The sample was run on a NextSeq 500. The public reads were reanalyzed by TCRdb: fastp trimming at Q25, MiXCR alignment, in-frame beta chains only. Merged by CDR3 protein, the rows form single entries marked with the most common genes and DNA. Across this sample there are about 48,000 distinct CDR3 sequences, with 13% seen only once. The ten biggest clones cover more than 8.5% of the sample. Sequenced: whole blood. These receptors originate from an adult who was a healthcare worker with PCR-confirmed SARS-CoV-2 infection or an uninfected control (not recorded which).

The rearrangement joins TRBV6-6 to TRBJ2-2; no clear D gene. Deletions cut 5 bases from V and 6 bases from J, with 16 bases between. The CDR3 sequence is 15 residues long. Germline CDR1 is MNHNY and CDR2 is SVGAGI (reference sequence). The CDR3 protein is CASSPTHGGPGELFF. The CDR3 nucleotides are TGTGCCAGCAGTCCGACCCATGGTGGTCCCGGGGAGCTGTTTTTT.

The chain links TRBV10-3 to TRBJ1-1, with D tentatively TRBD1 (5 bases). Looked up from germline, CDR1 is ENHRY and CDR2 is SYGVKD. V lost 6 bases and J 1 base, leaving 12 bases between the germline ends. This CDR3 is 14 amino acids long. This CDR3 is CAIRAVGRNTEAFF. The CDR3 DNA reads as TGTGCCATCAGGGCAGTGGGACGGAACACTGAAGCTTTCTTT.

This clonotype was picked up a small number of times. The genes are TRBV24-1 and TRBJ2-2; TRBD1 agrees at 7 bases. Germline lookup yields CDR1 KGHDR and CDR2 SFDVKD. The CDR3 length is 20 residues. Trimming took 6 bases from V and 5 from J; bases not matched to a gene: 23. As DNA, the CDR3 is TGTGCCACCAGTCAAAGTCTTTGGCAAGGGACAGCAAAAAGTACCGGGGAGCTGTTTTTT. It translates to CATSQSLWQGTAKSTGELFF.

This clonotype was detected a few times. This chain uses TRBV3-1 with TRBJ2-2, with D uncertain. This CDR3 spans 14 amino acids. Trimming took 3 bases from V and 0 from J, leaving 5 bases between them. Germline V CDR1 and CDR2: LGHDT, YNNKEL (reference sequence). The DNA for the CDR3 is TGTGCCAGCAGCCATCTCTCGAACACCGGGGAGCTGTTTTTT. Protein sequence: CASSHLSNTGELFF.

A few counts support this clonotype. This chain connects TRBV7-9 to TRBJ2-1, with 7 bases matching TRBD1. V shed 5 bases, J shed 0 bases, and the junction held 10 bases outside the gene matches. Per germline, CDR1 SEHNR and CDR2 FQNEAQ (reference sequence). This CDR3 is built from 17 residues. The CDR3 sequence: CASSRPKAGGSYNEQFF. DNA of the CDR3: TGTGCCAGCAGCCGACCCAAGGCAGGGGGCTCCTACAATGAGCAGTTCTTC.

This clonotype was observed a few times. CDR3: CASSRAGDNSPLHF. As DNA, the CDR3 is TGCGCCAGCAGCCGCGCTGGGGATAATTCACCCCTCCACTTT. The V and J genes are TRBV5-1 and TRBJ1-6; D gene uncertain. V lost 4 bases to trimming and J lost 5 bases, with 10 bases between them. The CDR3 length is 14 residues. The germline V gene has CDR1 SGHRS and CDR2 YFSETQ.

This clonotype was observed at least ten times. V is TRBV29-1 and J is TRBJ2-5; 7 bases match TRBD1. CDR1 is SQVTM and CDR2 is ANQGSEA in the germline V gene. The length of the CDR3 is 13 residues. Trimming cost V 1 base and J 4 bases; bases outside gene matches: 3. CDR3 nucleotides: TGCAGCGTTGAAGGAGGGGGCGGAGAGACCCAGTACTTC. Its protein product is CSVEGGGGETQYF.

This clonotype appeared a few times. The genes are TRBV29-1 and TRBJ2-1; D is uncertain. V lost 6 bases, J lost 8 bases, and 20 bases lay in between. Germline CDR1 and CDR2: SQVTM and ANQGSEA. This CDR3 has 14 residues. Written as DNA, the CDR3 is TGCAGCGTCGTAACTCCGGGTATGTGGGATGAGCAGTTCTTC. This sequence encodes CSVVTPGMWDEQFF.

This clonotype was detected ten times or more. The chain links TRBV3-1 to TRBJ2-7; D perhaps matches TRBD2 (7 bases). The CDR3 is 16 residues long. Germline CDR1 is LGHDT and CDR2 is YNNKEL (reference sequence). V dropped 0 bases and J dropped 0 bases, with 12 bases sitting between them. In DNA, the CDR3 is TGTGCCAGCAGCCAAGATCGCGCGGGGGCCTCCTACGAGCAGTACTTC. Its translation is CASSQDRAGASYEQYF.

This clonotype was picked up many times. The V gene is TRBV18, the J gene TRBJ2-3, with no clear D. Per the germline V gene, CDR1 is KGHSH and CDR2 is LQKENI. V lost 2 bases and J lost 2, with 5 bases in between. This CDR3 region has 13 residues. The chain's CDR3 is CASSPILTDTQYF. DNA for the CDR3: TGTGCCAGCTCACCAATCCTCACAGATACGCAGTATTTT.

This clonotype has at least ten counts. The chain recombines TRBV21-1 with TRBJ1-1. TRBV21-1 is termed a pseudogene. The CDR3 totals 13 residues. CDR3 DNA sequence: TGTGCCAGGTCGGGAGGGGGCAACACTGAAGCTTTCTTT. Translation: CARSGGGNTEAFF.

This clonotype was seen repeatedly, ten times or more. The rearrangement links TRBV24-1 to TRBJ1-3; no definite D call. This CDR3 is built from 13 residues. Trimming took off 3 bases at V and 9 bases at J, with 11 bases between the two ends. Germline V gene sequence: CDR1 KGHDR, CDR2 SFDVKD. The CDR3 reads CATSDRAPSTIYF. The CDR3 region has the DNA TGTGCCACCAGTGATCGGGCCCCAAGCACCATATATTTT.

The V gene is TRBV5-1, the J gene TRBJ2-7; D gene uncertain. The ends were cut back, 0 bases at V and 0 bases at J, with 7 bases in the middle. The CDR3 totals 14 residues. Germline assignment: CDR1 SGHRS and CDR2 YFSETQ. The CDR3 coding sequence is TGCGCCAGCAGCTTGGGCCGGAGCTCCTACGAGCAGTACTTC. This sequence encodes CASSLGRSSYEQYF.

The V gene is TRBV27, the J gene TRBJ1-2; 7 bases map to TRBD1. V shed 7 bases and J 4 bases; nucleotides not matched to a gene: 15. CDR1 and CDR2 (germline): MNHEY, SMNVEV (reference sequence). This CDR3 contains 16 residues. CDR3 in amino acids: CASNRSGGRGTYGYTF. CDR3 bases: TGTGCCAGCAATAGGTCAGGAGGCAGGGGGACCTATGGCTACACCTTC.

With regard to this clonotype: A much larger clone lies one base from this, so it may be a read error. The CDR3: CASMWEPRIRTDTQYF. In DNA form, the CDR3 reads TGTGCCAGCATGTGGGAGCCGCGAATTAGGACAGATACGCAGTATTTT. The chain has TRBV2 and TRBJ2-3, with D possibly TRBD2 on 5 matching bases. Germline lookup yields CDR1 SNHLY and CDR2 FYNNEI. The length of the CDR3 is 16 residues. Trimming shortened V by 7 bases and J by 3 bases, and 20 bases separated the two germline ends.

CDR3 nucleotides: TGTGCCTGGAGTGTAAGAAATTTGATGAGGTTAGGGGGCGCAGAATACGAGCAGTACTTC. As protein: CAWSVRNLMRLGGAEYEQYF. V is TRBV30 and J is TRBJ2-7; 7 nucleotides match TRBD1. Per germline, CDR1 GTSNPN and CDR2 SVGIG (reference sequence). The CDR3 is 20 residues long. V lost 0 bases to trimming and J lost 4 bases; unmatched junction nucleotides: 24.

The table lists this clonotype with many counts. The chain recombines TRBV7-8 with TRBJ1-1; D uncertain. The CDR3 sequence is 14 residues long. V lost 1 base to trimming and J lost 4 bases, with 10 bases between them. The germline V gene has CDR1 SGHVS and CDR2 FQNEAQ. CDR3 sequence reads: CASSLEGVRTEAFF. CDR3 bases: TGTGCCAGCAGCTTAGAGGGTGTGCGCACTGAAGCTTTCTTT.

The rearrangement joins TRBV29-1 to TRBJ1-2; D call uncertain. The CDR3 runs to 12 residues. Germline V gives CDR1 SQVTM, CDR2 ANQGSEA. Trimming took off 6 bases at V and 6 bases at J, with 14 bases between the two ends. In DNA, the CDR3 is TGCAGCGTCCGGGCCCTAAGAGATGGCTACACCTTC. It encodes CSVRALRDGYTF.

This clonotype was seen at least ten times. The chain is built from TRBV2 and TRBJ2-3; 10 bases agree with TRBD2. Unmatched junction bases numbered 7, after V lost 0 bases and J lost 7 bases. The CDR3 spans 16 residues. The germline V gene encodes CDR1 SNHLY and CDR2 FYNNEI. CDR3 coding DNA: TGTGCCAGCAGTGAAGCGGGAGCGGGGGGGCGAAATACGCAGTATTTT. This translates into CASSEAGAGGRNTQYF.

This chain uses TRBV6-1 with TRBJ1-1; tentatively, D is TRBD1 (5 bases). V was cut by 4 bases and J by 4 bases, with 16 bases left in between. CDR1 and CDR2 from the germline V gene are MNHNS and SASEGT. This CDR3 contains 15 residues. CDR3: CASSASGRRATEAFF. The CDR3, as DNA: TGTGCCAGCAGTGCATCCGGCCGCAGGGCCACTGAAGCTTTCTTT.

This clonotype was observed at least ten times. J is TRBJ2-1 and V is TRBV4-1; TRBD2 aligns across 12 bases. V shed 2 bases, J shed 4 bases, and the junction held 6 bases outside the gene matches. Germline V gene lookup returns CDR1 MGHRA and CDR2 YSYEKL. The CDR3 length is 17 residues. CDR3 residues: CASSQPWTSGEYNEQFF. The CDR3 region has the DNA TGCGCCAGCAGCCAACCCTGGACTAGCGGGGAATACAATGAGCAGTTCTTC.

This clonotype was counted many times. The CDR3 protein is CASRFRQSTAYEQYF. Here the CDR3 DNA reads TGTGCCAGCAGGTTTCGACAAAGTACTGCCTACGAGCAGTACTTC. This chain joins TRBV2 and TRBJ2-7; D unresolved. This CDR3 comprises 15 residues. V was pared by 6 bases and J by 2 bases, with 17 bases between. The germline gives CDR1 SNHLY, CDR2 FYNNEI.

This rearrangement joins TRBV11-2 to TRBJ2-5, with D unresolved. The CDR3 contains 16 residues. Germline values: CDR1 SGHAT, CDR2 FQNNGV. V was shortened by 2 bases and J by 1 base, with 14 bases between the two germline ends. The CDR3 sequence: CASSLSRWAVQETQYF. The CDR3 DNA follows: TGTGCCAGCAGCTTATCCCGATGGGCAGTCCAAGAGACCCAGTACTTC.

The chain couples TRBV25-1 to TRBJ1-3, with D perhaps TRBD1 (5 bases). Trimming shortened V by 6 bases and J by 2 bases, and 11 bases separated the two germline ends. Germline CDR1 and CDR2: MGHDK and SYGVNS. This CDR3 region has 14 residues. In nucleotides, the CDR3 is TGTGCCAGCAGAGGGGAGGAGGCTGGAAACACCATATATTTT. This gives the protein CASRGEEAGNTIYF.

This clonotype was detected ten times or more. V usage is TRBV12-5 and J usage is TRBJ1-6; TRBD1 agrees at 7 bases. The germline V gene has CDR1 LGHNT and CDR2 FRNRAP. CDR3 length equals 14 residues. V gave up 5 bases and J gave up 7 bases; unmatched junction bases: 5. The chain's CDR3 is CASGPGQANSPLHF. The DNA of the CDR3 is TGTGCTAGTGGTCCCGGACAGGCAAATTCACCCCTCCACTTT.

This clonotype was seen at least ten times. V gene TRBV5-1 combines with J gene TRBJ2-2; no clear D. CDR1 is SGHRS, CDR2 YFSETQ, per germline. With 2 bases removed from V and 6 bases from J, the gap between germline ends came to 8 bases. This CDR3 has 13 amino acids. The CDR3 region has the DNA TGCGCCAGCAGCTTTCCCCTCGCCGGGGAGCTGTTTTTT. This gives the protein CASSFPLAGELFF.

This clonotype was counted ten times or more. V and J are TRBV6-6 and TRBJ1-2; D might be TRBD1 (5 bases). The ends were cut back, 0 bases at V and 5 bases at J, with 10 bases in the middle. The CDR3 covers 14 residues. Looked up from germline, CDR1 is MNHNY and CDR2 is SVGAGI (reference sequence). CDR3 sequence: CASSYSAGRYGYTF. Here the CDR3 DNA reads TGTGCCAGCAGTTACTCGGCAGGGAGGTATGGCTACACCTTC.

The sample holds many counts of this clonotype. V is TRBV7-9 and J is TRBJ1-1; D is unresolved. Germline CDR1 SEHNR, CDR2 FQNEAQ (reference sequence). This CDR3 region has 12 residues. Trimming removed 3 bases at V and 6 bases at J, with 8 bases between. The CDR3 sequence: CASSFGRSEAFF. The DNA for the CDR3 is TGTGCCAGCAGCTTTGGCCGTTCTGAAGCTTTCTTT.

This clonotype was seen at least ten times. This chain joins TRBV7-2 and TRBJ2-7, with D perhaps TRBD2 (5 bases). Germline-derived CDR1 and CDR2 are SGHTA and FQGNSA. With 0 bases removed from V and 3 bases from J, the gap between germline ends came to 6 bases. The CDR3 is made up of 13 amino acids. The CDR3 region has the DNA TGTGCCAGCAGCTTAGCTGAGGGCTACGAGCAGTACTTC. Protein sequence: CASSLAEGYEQYF.

The table lists this clonotype with many counts. V gene TRBV11-1 combines with J gene TRBJ1-1; unclear D gene. CDR1 and CDR2 from the germline V gene are SGHAT and FQDESV (reference sequence). The CDR3 runs to 13 residues. Trimming cost V 1 base and J 0 bases, with 3 bases left between them. The CDR3 is CASSLVLNTEAFF. Written as DNA, the CDR3 is TGTGCCAGCAGCTTAGTTTTGAACACTGAAGCTTTCTTT.

This clonotype has more than one count but fewer than ten. The V and J genes are TRBV5-1 and TRBJ1-6; D is unclear. This CDR3 is built from 12 residues. Trimming cost V 7 bases and J 7 bases, with 9 bases left between them. CDR1 and CDR2 (germline): SGHRS, YFSETQ. The CDR3 region is CASRAPNSPLHF. The CDR3 DNA reads TGCGCCAGCCGGGCCCCGAATTCACCCCTCCACTTT.